This is a list of T cell receptor beta chains from one sample in a study of technical replicates of blood from several donors. The repertoire was sequenced with immunoSEQ multiplex PCR; TCRdb's copy has only in-frame clones and lacks some. The sample holds 55,000 to 75,000 clones, roughly 86% seen once. Material for sequencing was PBMCs. The receptor source for this set is a human donor in good health. Some clones in this sample may be carry-over from other donors' samples. CDR3s include the opening cysteine and the closing phenylalanine or tryptophan. The D gene is left open where the match is weak. Clone size is stated in some rows and not others, as once, few, many or a class when expanded.

NA	18	TRBV4-3	NA	TRBJ2-6	CASSQFQGLYSGANVLTF	TGCGCCAGCAGCCAATTTCAGGGCTTATACTCTGGGGCCAACGTCCTGACTTTC
NA	13	TRBV19	NA	TRBJ1-6	CASSNQGNSPLHF	TGTGCCAGTAGTAACCAGGGAAATTCACCCCTCCACTTT
NA	11	TRBV20-1	NA	TRBJ2-3	CSAQATDTQYF	TGCAGTGCTCAAGCAACAGATACGCAGTATTTT
NA	16	TRBV7-9	NA	TRBJ1-2	CASTPPGPNLNYGYTF	TGTGCCAGCACCCCCCCAGGGCCTAACCTTAACTATGGCTACACCTTC
NA	15	TRBV10-3	once	TRBJ1-1	CAISESSGENTEAFF	TGTGCCATCAGTGAGTCGTCAGGGGAGAACACTGAAGCTTTCTTT
NA	14	TRBV28	few	TRBJ1-1	CASRRGQMNTEAFF	TGTGCCAGCCGCAGAGGACAGATGAACACTGAAGCTTTCTTT
TRBD1	16	TRBV7-2	NA	TRBJ2-2	CASTDDRALNTGELFF	TGTGCCAGCACCGACGACAGGGCCTTGAACACCGGGGAGCTGTTTTTT
TRBD2	15	TRBV4-3	NA	TRBJ2-5	CASSHRASGEETQYF	TGCGCCAGCAGCCATCGGGCTAGCGGTGAAGAGACCCAGTACTTC
TRBD1	15	TRBV4-3	once	TRBJ2-7	CASSQDRDRGHEQYF	TGCGCCAGCAGCCAAGACCGGGACAGGGGTCACGAGCAGTACTTC
NA	13	TRBV6-5	NA	TRBJ1-1	CASRQTLNTEAFF	TGTGCCAGCAGACAGACCCTAAACACTGAAGCTTTCTTT
TRBD2	16	TRBV7-8	NA	TRBJ2-1	CASSLLAGGFYNEQFF	TGTGCCAGCAGCTTGCTAGCGGGAGGATTCTACAATGAGCAGTTCTTC
TRBD1	15	TRBV5-1	NA	TRBJ1-2	CASNPGQATNYGYTF	TGCGCCAGCAACCCTGGACAGGCGACGAACTATGGCTACACCTTC
TRBD1	14	TRBV30	NA	TRBJ1-6	CAWRVNRGNSPLHF	TGTGCCTGGAGGGTTAACAGGGGTAATTCACCCCTCCACTTT
TRBD2	16	TRBV7-9	NA	TRBJ2-3	CASTNSGTSGAYTQYF	TGTGCCAGCACTAACTCGGGGACTAGCGGGGCCTATACGCAGTATTTT
NA	13	TRBV7-2	NA	TRBJ2-5	CASCTTGRETQYF	TGTGCCAGCTGTACAACTGGGCGTGAGACCCAGTACTTC
TRBD2	17	TRBV4-1	NA	TRBJ2-3	CASNEGASGGTWHTQYF	TGCGCCAGCAACGAGGGGGCTAGCGGGGGGACTTGGCATACGCAGTATTTT
TRBD1	14	TRBV6-5	NA	TRBJ1-6	CASSDDRADSPLHF	TGTGCCAGCAGTGACGACAGGGCCGATTCACCCCTCCACTTT
NA	14	TRBV5-1	NA	TRBJ2-7	CASSLAGGVYEQYF	TGCGCCAGCAGCTTGGCCGGAGGGGTCTACGAGCAGTACTTC
NA	15	TRBV4-3	NA	TRBJ1-3	CASSQGGDSGNTIYF	TGCGCCAGCAGCCAAGGTGGAGACTCTGGAAACACCATATATTTT
TRBD1	15	TRBV11-3	NA	TRBJ2-1	CASSTRTGSTNEQFF	TGTGCCAGCAGCACCAGGACAGGGTCCACCAATGAGCAGTTCTTC
NA	13	TRBV6-6	few	TRBJ1-5	CATSVRGNQPQHF	TGTGCCACCTCCGTTCGCGGCAATCAGCCCCAGCATTTT
TRBD2	16	TRBV7-9	once	TRBJ2-1	CASSFPLAGGEHEQFF	TGTGCCAGCAGCTTCCCGTTAGCGGGAGGAGAGCATGAGCAGTTCTTC
TRBD1	15	TRBV13	NA	TRBJ1-1	CASSSMTGEDTEAFF	TGTGCCAGCAGCTCGATGACAGGGGAAGACACTGAAGCTTTCTTT
NA	15	TRBV7-3	NA	TRBJ2-1	CASSPTRGYYNEQFF	TGTGCCAGCAGCCCCACGCGGGGTTACTACAATGAGCAGTTCTTC
TRBD2	18	TRBV13	few	TRBJ2-1	CASSEFLAGALTYNEQFF	TGTGCCAGCAGCGAGTTCCTAGCGGGGGCCCTCACCTACAATGAGCAGTTCTTC
TRBD1	16	TRBV4-1	NA	TRBJ1-4	CASSQGLGTGGEKLFF	TGCGCCAGCAGCCAGGGGCTCGGGACAGGGGGAGAAAAACTGTTTTTT
NA	17	TRBV4-1	NA	TRBJ1-3	CASSRGGLVSSGNTIYF	TGCGCCAGCAGCCGTGGGGGCCTTGTGAGCTCTGGAAACACCATATATTTT
TRBD1	16	TRBV25-1	NA	TRBJ1-1	CASSAFGQGLNTEAFF	TGTGCCAGCAGTGCCTTCGGACAGGGATTGAACACTGAAGCTTTCTTT
NA	14	TRBV5-6	NA	TRBJ1-2	CASSLARELYGYTF	TGTGCCAGCAGCTTGGCCCGGGAGCTCTATGGCTACACCTTC
TRBD1	13	TRBV7-9	NA	TRBJ2-5	CASSSGQLETQYF	TGTGCCAGCAGCTCGGGACAGCTAGAGACCCAGTACTTC
NA	18	TRBV7-9	NA	TRBJ1-3	CASSSGDRDRISGNTIYF	TGTGCCAGCAGCTCTGGGGACCGAGACAGGATCTCTGGAAACACCATATATTTT